This T cell receptor beta chain originates from a study of tumor-infiltrating lymphocytes in primary liver carcinoma. Study information: All patients had surgically resected primary liver carcinoma. The patients comprised men and women between the ages of 30 and 69 years.

TCR beta cDNA came from about 470 ng total RNA, primed with a constant-region primer. Slightly modified ARM-PCR with three nested multiplex PCR rounds yielded TCR beta libraries. For 10 cycles apiece, the opening two PCR rounds ran with TRBV1-TRBV30 forward primers and a C-beta reverse primer. TCRdb re-called the multiplex PCR reads through MiXCR, storing one row per CDR3 protein. The sample includes fewer than 350,000 distinct CDR3 sequences, about 65% seen only once; the top ten take 5.5% to 7%. Deletions cut 2 bases from V and 2 bases from J, with 17 bases between. Germline loops: CDR1 SGHRS, CDR2 YFSETQ. The CDR3 spans 16 residues. Germline DNA was extracted alongside blood RNA, which was obtained from unsorted whole blood.

This clonotype originated in a middle-aged man with primary liver carcinoma and hepatitis B virus infection. The sequenced material came from peripheral blood. The chain employs TRBV5-1 and TRBJ2-7, with D tentatively TRBD2 (6 bases). CDR3 DNA: TGCGCCAGCAGCTTCGGGAGAAGCTGGAGGACCTACGAGCAGTACTTC. It yields the protein CASSFGRSWRTYEQYF.